This paragraph covers one T cell receptor (beta chain) sequence. The target antigen is unknown. Sample treatment: roughly 20 received Ad26.COV2.S at low or high dose, single or two shots; roughly five received placebo; per-sample allocation not given. Sampling occurred on day 63 after the first vaccine or placebo injection. The protocol was immunoSEQ multiplex PCR, while the TCRdb copy is restricted to in-frame clones and leaves out a portion. The sample comprises a few hundred thousand clones, roughly 90% of which are singletons, and less than 4.5% rests with the top ten. This CDR3 is built from 14 residues. The V gene lost 0 bases and the J gene lost 2 bases, with 6 bases spanning the gap. Germline V gene data show CDR1 as SGHRS and CDR2 as YFSETQ. The sample belongs to a study of Ad26.COV2.S vaccination and SARS-CoV-2 variants. Turning to the study itself: Intramuscularly, Ad26.COV2.S was given either once or twice, 56 days apart. Study conclusions and caveats: Those who received vaccine or placebo ended up with similar non-spike TCR breadth. Relative to placebo recipients, vaccine recipients exhibited elevated spike-specific TCR breadth.

The rearrangement uses TRBV5-1 and TRBJ1-5; D not certain. The specimen was peripheral blood, collected in a trial of Ad26.COV2.S vaccine versus placebo. This receptor was identified in a person aged 18-65 years who received the Ad26.COV2.S COVID-19 vaccine or a placebo. For the CDR3, the DNA is TGCGCCAGCAGCTTGGGACTCCGCAATCAGCCCCAGCATTTT. This translates into CASSLGLRNQPQHF. Full variable domain (missing parts from reference TRBV5-1 and TRBJ1-5): KAGVTQTPRYLIKTRGQQVTLSCSPISGHRSVSWYQQTPGQGLQFLFEYFSETQRNKGNFPGRFSGRQFSNSRSEMNVSTLELGDSALYLCASSLGLRNQPQHFGDGTRLSIL.